The 8 T cell receptor beta chains below come from one sample, sequenced in a study of PD-L1 blockade in urothelial cancer. Some clones are missing from TCRdb's copy, which holds only in-frame ones; the method was immunoSEQ multiplex PCR. Of almost 50,000 clones detected, about 80% appear once; the ten largest clones hold over 3%. Time point specified: pretreatment peripheral blood. Sequences were derived from PBMCs, sampled around atezolizumab (anti-PD-L1) treatment. All receptors come from a man between 65 and 85 years old with urothelial cancer.

This sequence joins TRBV7-9 and TRBJ2-7; tentatively, D is TRBD1 (6 bases). The CDR3 loop spans 15 amino acids. The V end was cut by 5 bases, the J end by 5 bases, with 19 bases between. Looked up from germline, CDR1 is SEHNR and CDR2 is FQNEAQ (reference sequence). The CDR3 spells CASSRTGKGQDEQYF. The CDR3 DNA sequence: TGTGCCAGCAGCCGAACAGGGAAGGGGCAGGACGAGCAGTACTTC. The entire variable domain, with the rest obtained from reference TRBV7-9 and TRBJ2-7, is as follows: DTGVSQNPRHKITKRGQNVTFRCDPISEHNRLYWYRQTLGQGPEFLTYFQNEAQLEKSRLLSDRFSAERPKGSFSTLEIQRTEQGDSAMYLCASSRTGKGQDEQYFGPGTRLTVT.

V usage is TRBV7-2 and J usage is TRBJ2-1; D might be TRBD1 (6 bases). The CDR3 has 11 amino acids. Germline-derived CDR1 and CDR2 are SGHTA and FQGNSA. V lost 8 bases, J lost 9 bases, and 11 bases lay in between. CDR3 DNA: TGTGCCAGCGCCCAGGGGAGTGAGCAGTTCTTC. Its protein is CASAQGSEQFF.

The V gene is TRBV2, the J gene TRBJ2-3; D is possibly TRBD1 (5 bases). The CDR3 has 13 residues. V lost 4 bases, J lost 5 bases, and 10 bases lay in between. The germline CDR1 and CDR2 sequences are SNHLY and FYNNEI. CDR3: CASSVGHGDTQYF. CDR3 nucleotide sequence: TGTGCCAGCAGTGTGGGGCATGGAGATACGCAGTATTTT. The complete variable domain, with remaining parts taken from reference TRBV2 and TRBJ2-3, reads EPEVTQTPSHQVTQMGQEVILRCVPISNHLYFYWYRQILGQKVEFLVSFYNNEISEKSEIFDDQFSVERPDGSNFTLKIRSTKLEDSAMYFCASSVGHGDTQYFGPGTRLTVL.

The chain employs TRBV4-3 and TRBJ2-6, with TRBD1 matching over 9 bases. The ends lost 2 bases at V and 0 bases at J; junction bases unmatched: 5. Germline lookup yields CDR1 LGHNA and CDR2 YSLEER. The CDR3 runs 18 residues. The CDR3 DNA reads TGCGCCAGCAGCCAAACCGGGACAGGGCGCTCTGGGGCCAACGTCCTGACTTTC. Protein product: CASSQTGTGRSGANVLTF.

This CDR3 reads CASSLEGTTYEQYF. The DNA of the CDR3 is TGTGCCAGCAGCTTAGAAGGGACAACATACGAGCAGTACTTC. The chain joins TRBV11-2 to TRBJ2-7; maybe TRBD1 (6 bases). Deletions cut 0 bases from V and 4 bases from J, with 10 bases between. CDR3 length equals 14 residues. The germline gives CDR1 SGHAT, CDR2 FQNNGV.

V usage is TRBV28 and J usage is TRBJ2-7, with 10 bases that match TRBD2. V gave up 4 bases and J gave up 0 bases; unmatched junction bases: 15. The CDR3 sequence is 19 residues long. CDR1 is MDHEN, CDR2 SYDVKM, per germline. The CDR3 spells CASSWPETGTSVSSYEQYF. The CDR3 DNA sequence: TGTGCCAGCAGTTGGCCAGAGACCGGGACTAGCGTGAGCTCCTACGAGCAGTACTTC. Filled out from reference TRBV28 and TRBJ2-7, the complete variable domain reads DVKVTQSSRYLVKRTGEKVFLECVQDMDHENMFWYRQDPGLGLRLIYFSYDVKMKEKGDIPEGYSVSREKKERFSLILESASTNQTSMYLCASSWPETGTSVSSYEQYFGPGTRLTVT.

The chain links TRBV5-4 to TRBJ2-3; 9 nucleotides align to TRBD2. V trimming: 5 bases; J trimming: 4 bases; junction bases outside the gene matches: 5. CDR3 length: 14 amino acids. CDR1 is SGHNT, CDR2 YYREEE, per germline (reference sequence). DNA for the CDR3: TGTGCCAGCAGGTTAGCGGGAGTATCAGATACGCAGTATTTT. Its translation is CASRLAGVSDTQYF.

This chain uses TRBV10-3 with TRBJ2-1, with 8 nucleotides matching TRBD2. Germline lookup yields CDR1 ENHRY and CDR2 SYGVKD. After removal of 2 bases from V and 0 bases from J, the junction contained 3 bases not matched to a gene. This CDR3 has 16 residues. The CDR3 sequence is CAISERGGSSYNEQFF. Written as DNA, the CDR3 is TGTGCCATCAGTGAGCGCGGGGGGAGCTCCTACAATGAGCAGTTCTTC.